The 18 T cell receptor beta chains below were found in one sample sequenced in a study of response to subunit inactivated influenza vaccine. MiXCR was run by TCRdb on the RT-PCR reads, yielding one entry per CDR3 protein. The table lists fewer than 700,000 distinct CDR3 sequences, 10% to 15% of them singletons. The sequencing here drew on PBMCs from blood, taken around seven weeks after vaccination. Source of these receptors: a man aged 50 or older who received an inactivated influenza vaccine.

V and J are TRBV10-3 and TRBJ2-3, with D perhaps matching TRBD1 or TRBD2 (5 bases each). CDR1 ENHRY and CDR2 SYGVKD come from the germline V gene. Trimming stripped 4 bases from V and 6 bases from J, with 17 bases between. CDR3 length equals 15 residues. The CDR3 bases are TGTGCCATCAGTGCTAAAGTTGGGGGTTGGGATACGCAGTATTTT. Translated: CAISAKVGGWDTQYF.

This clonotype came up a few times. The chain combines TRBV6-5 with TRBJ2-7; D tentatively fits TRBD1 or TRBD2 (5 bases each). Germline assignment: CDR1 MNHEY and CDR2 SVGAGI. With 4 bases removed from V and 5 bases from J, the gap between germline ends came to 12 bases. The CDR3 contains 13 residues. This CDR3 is CASSSGPGNEQYF. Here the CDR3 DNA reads TGTGCCAGCAGTTCGGGACCGGGGAACGAGCAGTACTTC.

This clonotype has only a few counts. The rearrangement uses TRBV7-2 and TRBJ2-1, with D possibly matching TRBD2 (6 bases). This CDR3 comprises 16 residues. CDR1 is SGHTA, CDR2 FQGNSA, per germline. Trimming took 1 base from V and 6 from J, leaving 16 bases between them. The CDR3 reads CASSLVYTVGSNEQFF. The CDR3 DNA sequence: TGTGCCAGCAGCTTAGTCTACACAGTCGGGAGCAATGAGCAGTTCTTC.

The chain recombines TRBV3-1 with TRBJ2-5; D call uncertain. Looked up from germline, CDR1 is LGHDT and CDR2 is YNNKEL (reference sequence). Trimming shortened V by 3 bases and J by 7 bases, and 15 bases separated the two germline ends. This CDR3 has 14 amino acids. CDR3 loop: CASSHAGSRGTQYF. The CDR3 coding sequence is TGTGCCAGCAGCCATGCCGGGTCTCGCGGGACCCAGTACTTC.

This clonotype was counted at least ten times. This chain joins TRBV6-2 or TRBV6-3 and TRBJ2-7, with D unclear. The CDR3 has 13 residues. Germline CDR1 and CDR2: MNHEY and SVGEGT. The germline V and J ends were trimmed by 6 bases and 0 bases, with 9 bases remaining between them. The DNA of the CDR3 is TGTGCCAGCAGGTCAAGGAGCTCCTACGAGCAGTACTTC. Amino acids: CASRSRSSYEQYF.

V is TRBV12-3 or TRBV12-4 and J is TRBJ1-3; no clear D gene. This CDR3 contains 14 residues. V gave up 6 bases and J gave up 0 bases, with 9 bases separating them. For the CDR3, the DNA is TGTGCCAGCAGGATCGGAGTCTCTGGAAACACCATATATTTT. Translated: CASRIGVSGNTIYF.

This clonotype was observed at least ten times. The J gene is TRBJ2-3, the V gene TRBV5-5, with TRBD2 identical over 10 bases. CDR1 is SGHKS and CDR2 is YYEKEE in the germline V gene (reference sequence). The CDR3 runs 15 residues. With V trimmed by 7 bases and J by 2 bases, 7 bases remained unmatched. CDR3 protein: CASFPLAGYTDTQYF. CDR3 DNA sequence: TGTGCCAGCTTCCCACTAGCGGGGTACACAGATACGCAGTATTTT.

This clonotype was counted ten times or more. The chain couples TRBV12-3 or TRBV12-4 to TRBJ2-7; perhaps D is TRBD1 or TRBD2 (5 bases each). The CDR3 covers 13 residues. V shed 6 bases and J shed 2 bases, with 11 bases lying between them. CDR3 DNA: TGTGCCAGCAGCTTGGGGGTCCCCTACGAGCAGTACTTC. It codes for CASSLGVPYEQYF.

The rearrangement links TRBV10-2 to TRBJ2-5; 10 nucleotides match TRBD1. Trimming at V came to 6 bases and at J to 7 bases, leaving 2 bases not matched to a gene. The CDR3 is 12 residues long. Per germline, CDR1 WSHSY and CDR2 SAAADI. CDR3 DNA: TGCGCCAGCAGGGACAGGGGGGGGACCCAGTACTTC. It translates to CASRDRGGTQYF.

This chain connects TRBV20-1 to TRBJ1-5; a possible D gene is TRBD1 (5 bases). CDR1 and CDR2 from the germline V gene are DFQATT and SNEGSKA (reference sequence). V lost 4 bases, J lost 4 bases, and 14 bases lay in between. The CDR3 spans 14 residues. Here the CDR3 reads CSAIVGAWNQPQHF. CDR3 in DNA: TGCAGTGCTATTGTTGGGGCTTGGAATCAGCCCCAGCATTTT.

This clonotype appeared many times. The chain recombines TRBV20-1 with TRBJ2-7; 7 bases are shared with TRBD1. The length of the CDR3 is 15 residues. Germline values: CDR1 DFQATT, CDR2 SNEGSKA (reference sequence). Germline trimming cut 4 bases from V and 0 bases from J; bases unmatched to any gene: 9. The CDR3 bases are TGCAGTGCTATGGAACAGGGGCCCCTCTCCTACGAGCAGTACTTC. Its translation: CSAMEQGPLSYEQYF.

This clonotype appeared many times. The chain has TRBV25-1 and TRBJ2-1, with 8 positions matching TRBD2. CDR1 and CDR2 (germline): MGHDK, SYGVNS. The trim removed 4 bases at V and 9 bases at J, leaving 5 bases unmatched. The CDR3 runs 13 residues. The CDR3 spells CASSARGGSEQFF. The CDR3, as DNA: TGTGCCAGCAGTGCTCGGGGGGGCAGTGAGCAGTTCTTC.

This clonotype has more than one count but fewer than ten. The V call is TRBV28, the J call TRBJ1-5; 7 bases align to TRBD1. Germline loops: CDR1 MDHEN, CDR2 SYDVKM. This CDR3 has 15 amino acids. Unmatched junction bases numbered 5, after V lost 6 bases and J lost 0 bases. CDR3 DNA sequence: TGTGCCAGCAGCAGACACAGGGGTAGCAATCAGCCCCAGCATTTT. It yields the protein CASSRHRGSNQPQHF.

CDR3 region: CAIQRGESTGELFF. For the CDR3, the DNA is TGTGCCATCCAGCGGGGGGAAAGCACCGGGGAGCTGTTTTTT. The chain carries TRBV12-3 or TRBV12-4 and TRBJ2-2; 9 nucleotides line up with TRBD2. There are 14 residues in the CDR3. Trimming cost V 10 bases and J 4 bases; bases outside gene matches: 7.

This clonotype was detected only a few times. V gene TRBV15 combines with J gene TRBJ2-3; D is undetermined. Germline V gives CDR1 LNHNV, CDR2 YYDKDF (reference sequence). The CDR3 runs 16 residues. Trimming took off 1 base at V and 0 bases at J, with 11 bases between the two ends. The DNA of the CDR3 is TGTGCCACCAGCAGAGGTTGGGTGTCTAGCACAGATACGCAGTATTTT. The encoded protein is CATSRGWVSSTDTQYF.

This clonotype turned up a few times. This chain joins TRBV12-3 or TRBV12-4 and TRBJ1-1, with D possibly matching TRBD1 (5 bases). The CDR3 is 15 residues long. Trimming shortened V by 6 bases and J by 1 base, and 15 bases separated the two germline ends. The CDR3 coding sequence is TGTGCCAGCAGAAAAAACCCTGACAGGAACACTGAAGCTTTCTTT. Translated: CASRKNPDRNTEAFF.

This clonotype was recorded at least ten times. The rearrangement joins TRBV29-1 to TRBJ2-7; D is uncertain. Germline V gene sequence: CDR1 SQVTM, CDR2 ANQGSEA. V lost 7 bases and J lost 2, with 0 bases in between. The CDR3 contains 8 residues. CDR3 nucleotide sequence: TGCAGCGCCTACGAGCAGTACTTC. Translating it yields CSAYEQYF.

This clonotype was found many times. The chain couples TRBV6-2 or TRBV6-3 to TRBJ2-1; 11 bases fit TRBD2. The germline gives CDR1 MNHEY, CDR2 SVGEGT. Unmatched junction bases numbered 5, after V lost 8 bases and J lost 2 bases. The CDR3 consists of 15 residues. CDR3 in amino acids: CASRTSGGTYNEQFF. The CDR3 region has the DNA TGTGCCAGCCGCACTAGCGGGGGAACCTACAATGAGCAGTTCTTC.